The clone carrying this TCR beta chain was seen a handful of times. The sample originates from a study of T cells after yellow fever vaccination. One entry per CDR3 protein, called by TCRdb with MiXCR from the 5' RACE reads. The sample has some 290,000 distinct CDR3 sequences; over 8.5% are singletons. The CDR3 totals 12 residues. The V and J ends lost 7 bases and 2 bases respectively, with 7 bases between them. The germline CDR1 and CDR2 sequences are MNHNS and SASEGT. The receptor comes from a man aged 18 to 30 who received the YFV17D yellow fever vaccine. This chain links TRBV6-1 with TRBJ2-3; no clear D gene. The sequenced sample was CD4+ T cells sorted from PBMCs, obtained 45 days after the yellow fever booster vaccination. This CDR3 reads CASMAVTDTQYF. The CDR3 region has the DNA TGTGCCAGCATGGCGGTCACAGATACGCAGTATTTT.